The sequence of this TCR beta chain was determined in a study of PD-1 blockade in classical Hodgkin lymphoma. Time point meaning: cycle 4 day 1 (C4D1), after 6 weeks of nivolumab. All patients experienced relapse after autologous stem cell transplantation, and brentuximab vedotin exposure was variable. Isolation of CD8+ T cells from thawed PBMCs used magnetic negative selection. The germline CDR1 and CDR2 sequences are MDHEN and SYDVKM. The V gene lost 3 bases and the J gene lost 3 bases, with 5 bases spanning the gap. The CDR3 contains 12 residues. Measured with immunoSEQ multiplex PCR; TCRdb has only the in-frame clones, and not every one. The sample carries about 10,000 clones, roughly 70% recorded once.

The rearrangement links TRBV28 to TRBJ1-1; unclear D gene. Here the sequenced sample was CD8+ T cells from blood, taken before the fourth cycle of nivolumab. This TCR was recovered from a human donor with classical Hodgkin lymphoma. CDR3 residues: CASSLDHTEAFF. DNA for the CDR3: TGTGCCAGCAGTTTGGATCACACTGAAGCTTTCTTT.